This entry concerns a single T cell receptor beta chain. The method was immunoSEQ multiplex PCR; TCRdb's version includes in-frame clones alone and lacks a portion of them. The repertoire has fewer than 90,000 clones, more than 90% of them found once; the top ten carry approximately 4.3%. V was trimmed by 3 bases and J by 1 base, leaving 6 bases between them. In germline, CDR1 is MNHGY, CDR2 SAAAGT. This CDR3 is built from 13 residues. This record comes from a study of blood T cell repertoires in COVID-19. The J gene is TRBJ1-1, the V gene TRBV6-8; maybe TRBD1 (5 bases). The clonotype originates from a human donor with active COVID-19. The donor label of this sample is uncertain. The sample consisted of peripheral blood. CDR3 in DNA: TGTGCCAGCAGTTATGGACAGAACACTGAAGCTTTCTTT. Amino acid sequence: CASSYGQNTEAFF.